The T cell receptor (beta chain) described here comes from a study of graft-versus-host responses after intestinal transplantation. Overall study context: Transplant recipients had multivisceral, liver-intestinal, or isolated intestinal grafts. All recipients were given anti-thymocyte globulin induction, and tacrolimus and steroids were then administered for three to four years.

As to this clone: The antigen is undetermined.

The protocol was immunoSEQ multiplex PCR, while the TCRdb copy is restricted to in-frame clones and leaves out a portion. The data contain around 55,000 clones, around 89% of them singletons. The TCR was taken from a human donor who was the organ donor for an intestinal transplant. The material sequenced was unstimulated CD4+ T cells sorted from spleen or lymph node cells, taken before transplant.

The CDR3 coding sequence is TGTGCCTGGAGTGTACATGGCTACGAGCAGTACTTC. Translating it yields CAWSVHGYEQYF. The chain recombines TRBV30 with TRBJ2-7; D is ambiguous. Germline loops: CDR1 GTSNPN, CDR2 SVGIG (reference sequence). Trimming cost V 0 bases and J 3 bases, with 6 bases left between them. This CDR3 is 12 amino acids long.